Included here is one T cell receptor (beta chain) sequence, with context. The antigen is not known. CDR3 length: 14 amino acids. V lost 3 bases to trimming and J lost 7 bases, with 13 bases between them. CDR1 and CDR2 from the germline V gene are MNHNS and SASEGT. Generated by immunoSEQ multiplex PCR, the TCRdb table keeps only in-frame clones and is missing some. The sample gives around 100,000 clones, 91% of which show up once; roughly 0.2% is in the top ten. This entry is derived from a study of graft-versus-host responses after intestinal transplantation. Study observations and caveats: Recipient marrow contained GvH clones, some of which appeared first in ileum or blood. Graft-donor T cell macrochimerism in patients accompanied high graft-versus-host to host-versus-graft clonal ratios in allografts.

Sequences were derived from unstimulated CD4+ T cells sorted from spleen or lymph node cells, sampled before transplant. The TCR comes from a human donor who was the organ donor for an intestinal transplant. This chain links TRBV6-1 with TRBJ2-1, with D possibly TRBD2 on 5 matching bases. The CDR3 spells CASSEMSRGNEQFF. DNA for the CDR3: TGTGCCAGCAGTGAGATGAGTCGAGGGAATGAGCAGTTCTTC.